Following are 26 T cell receptor beta chains from one sample sequenced in a study of breast tumors, draining lymph nodes, adjacent tissues. TCRdb re-called the multiplex PCR reads with MiXCR, one entry per CDR3 protein. The sample lists under 250,000 distinct CDR3 sequences, less than 40% occurring once. Breast cancer patients provided tissue from their axillary draining lymph nodes. The sequencing sample was made of axillary lymph node tissue. Receptors were obtained from a female donor with breast cancer. Some clones in this sample may be carry-over from other donors' samples.

The genes are TRBV18 and TRBJ2-1; 12 nucleotides match TRBD2. In germline, CDR1 is KGHSH, CDR2 LQKENI. After removal of 3 bases from V and 7 bases from J, the junction contained 10 bases not matched to a gene. CDR3 length: 17 amino acids. CDR3 protein: CASSPSGTSGRGNEQFF. DNA for the CDR3: TGTGCCAGCTCACCGTCGGGGACTAGCGGGCGGGGAAATGAGCAGTTCTTC.

A word on this clonotype: One junction end disagrees with the germline gene, perhaps due to a read error. J is TRBJ1-6 and V is TRBV5-1, with 11 bases fitting TRBD1. Germline values: CDR1 SGHRS, CDR2 YFSETQ. CDR3 length: 16 residues. CDR3 residues: CASSLMDRGHNSPLHF. Here the CDR3 DNA reads TGTGCCAGCAGCTTGATGGACAGGGGGCATAATTCACCCCTCCACTTT.

Many counts were recorded for this clonotype. The DNA of the CDR3 is TGTGCCAGCAGTTTGGGAACTATCCGGGGCCCCCGAGGAGGAGAGACCCAGTACTTC. Translating it yields CASSLGTIRGPRGGETQYF. The rearrangement joins TRBV6-2 or TRBV6-3 to TRBJ2-5, with D perhaps matching TRBD1 or TRBD2 (5 bases each). CDR1 MNHEY and CDR2 SVGEGT come from the germline V gene. The CDR3 extends over 19 amino acids. Trimming stripped 4 bases from V and 4 bases from J, with 28 bases between.

The chain carries TRBV7-9 and TRBJ1-2, with 7 bases identical to TRBD1. Germline trimming cut 3 bases from V and 6 bases from J; bases unmatched to any gene: 4. CDR3 length: 13 amino acids. The germline V gene has CDR1 SEHNR and CDR2 FQNEAQ (reference sequence). The CDR3 DNA sequence: TGTGCCAGCAGCTTGACAGGGTTGGATGGCTACACCTTC. It yields the protein CASSLTGLDGYTF.

A remark on this clonotype: A read error may be the cause here, since a much bigger clone is one base away. V usage is TRBV20-1 and J usage is TRBJ2-7, with TRBD2 matching over 7 bases. Germline V CDR1 and CDR2: DFQATT, SNEGSKA (reference sequence). The length of the CDR3 is 14 residues. The CDR3 region has the DNA TGCAGTGCTCGCCCTAGCGGTAGCTCCTCCGAGCAGTACTTC. This translates into CSARPSGSSSEQYF.

In this sample, this clonotype turned up once. This chain joins TRBV2 and TRBJ1-2; a possible D gene is TRBD1 (5 bases). The length of the CDR3 is 12 residues. Trimming left V 6 bases short and J 6 bases short, with 11 bases between. The germline V gene encodes CDR1 SNHLY and CDR2 FYNNEI. CDR3 protein: CASRGERHGYTF. Written as DNA, the CDR3 is TGTGCCAGCAGGGGGGAGCGGCATGGCTACACCTTC.

The chain links TRBV10-3 to TRBJ2-1; TRBD2 matches at 16 bases. This CDR3 has 15 amino acids. CDR1 ENHRY and CDR2 SYGVKD come from the germline V gene. After removal of 6 bases from V and 7 bases from J, the junction contained 3 bases not matched to a gene. This CDR3 is CAIRGLAGGLNEQFF. The CDR3 nucleotides read TGTGCCATCAGGGGACTAGCGGGAGGGTTGAATGAGCAGTTCTTC.

This clonotype was seen many times. The chain joins TRBV11-3 to TRBJ2-1; no clear D. Germline V gives CDR1 SGHNT, CDR2 YENEEA. CDR3 length: 13 residues. Trimming left V 4 bases short and J 8 bases short, with 12 bases between. CDR3 loop: CASSSSDVHEQFF. The CDR3 DNA reads TGTGCCAGCAGCTCCTCGGACGTCCATGAGCAGTTCTTC. Together with reference TRBV11-3 and TRBJ2-1, the CDR3 gives the full variable domain: EAGVVQSPRYKIIEKKQPVAFWCNPISGHNTLYWYLQNLGQGPELLIRYENEEAVDDSQLPKDRFSAERLKGVDSTLKIQPAELGDSAVYLCASSSSDVHEQFFGPGTRLTVL.

This clonotype turned up a few times. The rearrangement joins TRBV29-1 to TRBJ1-2; D is possibly TRBD1 (5 bases). Trimming shortened V by 4 bases and J by 4 bases, and 10 bases separated the two germline ends. The germline V gene has CDR1 SQVTM and CDR2 ANQGSEA. The CDR3 covers 12 residues. The DNA of the CDR3 is TGCAGCGTTGGAGGGGACTTCTATGGCTACACCTTC. This gives the protein CSVGGDFYGYTF.

This clonotype was seen many times. The chain joins TRBV6-5 to TRBJ1-3, with D perhaps TRBD1 (6 bases). Trimming took off 8 bases at V and 0 bases at J, with 17 bases between the two ends. The CDR3 contains 16 residues. Looked up from germline, CDR1 is MNHEY and CDR2 is SVGAGI. CDR3 in amino acids: CASSVGGLDSGNTIYF. The CDR3 nucleotides read TGTGCCAGCTCTGTGGGGGGCTTGGACTCTGGAAACACCATATATTTT.

This clonotype was counted ten times or more. V and J are TRBV6-6 and TRBJ2-5, with D hard to call. The germline V and J ends were trimmed by 6 bases and 5 bases, with 7 bases remaining between them. The CDR3 is 11 residues long. Germline assignment: CDR1 MNHNY and CDR2 SVGAGI (reference sequence). CDR3 residues: CASRERETQYF. The CDR3 DNA follows: TGTGCCAGCAGAGAAAGGGAGACCCAGTACTTC.

The gene calls are TRBV15 and TRBJ1-5; unclear D gene. Looked up from germline, CDR1 is LNHNV and CDR2 is YYDKDF (reference sequence). The V gene lost 1 base and the J gene lost 6 bases, with 16 bases spanning the gap. The CDR3 is 16 amino acids. Written as DNA, the CDR3 is TGTGCCACCAGCAGAGCCGCAACCCGCAGGATTCAGCCCCAGCATTTT. This translates into CATSRAATRRIQPQHF.

This clonotype was observed at least ten times. The chain joins TRBV9 to TRBJ2-3; D is uncertain. CDR1 is SGDLS and CDR2 is YYNGEE in the germline V gene. The CDR3 is made up of 14 amino acids. Trimming removed 0 bases at V and 2 bases at J, with 7 bases between. The CDR3 protein is CASSVAPITDTQYF. In nucleotides, the CDR3 is TGTGCCAGCAGCGTAGCACCAATCACAGATACGCAGTATTTT.

As to this clonotype: This may be a read error: a much more frequent sequence differs by one nucleotide. The V gene is TRBV6-6, the J gene TRBJ2-3; no clear D gene. V lost 8 bases, J lost 7 bases, and 10 bases lay in between. The length of the CDR3 is 11 residues. Germline values: CDR1 MNHNY, CDR2 SVGAGI (reference sequence). Here the CDR3 DNA reads TGTGCCAGCGGTCCATACTATACGCAGTATTTT. It translates to CASGPYYTQYF.

With respect to this clonotype: A junction boundary mismatches the germline segment, possibly from a read error. The chain links TRBV5-8 to TRBJ2-5; 7 bases fit TRBD2. The CDR3 runs 12 residues. CDR1 and CDR2 (germline): SGHTS, YDEGEE. The CDR3 loop reads CASSSAAGVQYF. As DNA, the CDR3 is TGCGCCAGCAGCTCCGCGGCGGGGGTCCAGTACTTC.

This clonotype was found once. Relative to the germline gene, one junction end is altered; a read error may explain this. In DNA, the CDR3 is TGTGCCAGCAGCTGGACCTCGTTAGGGACAGATACGCGGTATTTT. Its protein is CASSWTSLGTDTRYF. V is TRBV9 and J is TRBJ2-3, with 7 bases identical to TRBD1. Germline V gene data show CDR1 as SGDLS and CDR2 as YYNGEE. The CDR3 contains 15 residues.

Ten or more counts support this clonotype. The chain carries TRBV5-5 and TRBJ2-5, with D possibly being TRBD1 or TRBD2 (5 bases each). There are 20 residues in the CDR3. V lost 1 base to trimming and J lost 4 bases, with 29 bases between them. Germline loops: CDR1 SGHKS, CDR2 YYEKEE (reference sequence). CDR3 region: CASSLSQNRQFIPGLETQYF. As DNA, the CDR3 is TGTGCCAGCAGCTTGAGTCAGAACAGGCAGTTCATTCCGGGGCTAGAGACCCAGTACTTC.

This clonotype came up many times. The J gene is TRBJ2-7, the V gene TRBV5-1; 9 nucleotides align to TRBD2. CDR1 and CDR2 (germline): SGHRS, YFSETQ. V lost 0 bases to trimming and J lost 3 bases; unmatched junction nucleotides: 7. The CDR3 contains 16 residues. The CDR3 coding sequence is TGCGCCAGCAGCTTGGAGGCGGGAGGGTCCTACTACGAGCAGTACTTC. Amino acid sequence: CASSLEAGGSYYEQYF. The complete variable domain, with remaining parts taken from reference TRBV5-1 and TRBJ2-7, reads KAGVTQTPRYLIKTRGQQVTLSCSPISGHRSVSWYQQTPGQGLQFLFEYFSETQRNKGNFPGRFSGRQFSNSRSEMNVSTLELGDSALYLCASSLEAGGSYYEQYFGPGTRLTVT.

This chain links TRBV11-2 with TRBJ1-1, with TRBD1 matching 7 bases. The CDR3 is 15 residues long. The trim removed 5 bases at V and 0 bases at J, leaving 6 bases unmatched. Germline CDR1 SGHAT, CDR2 FQNNGV. The DNA for the CDR3 is TGTGCCAGCAGCACCGAGACAGGGATGAACACTGAAGCTTTCTTT. Translating gives CASSTETGMNTEAFF.

This clonotype was seen repeatedly, ten times or more. The V and J genes are TRBV7-3 and TRBJ2-1; weak D call: TRBD2 (5 bases). Deletions cut 5 bases from V and 0 bases from J, with 11 bases between. CDR3 length: 15 residues. Germline loops: CDR1 SGHTA, CDR2 FQGTGA. The CDR3 loop is CASSRAALSYNEQFF. The DNA of the CDR3 is TGTGCCAGCAGCCGAGCGGCCCTCTCCTACAATGAGCAGTTCTTC.

This clonotype was seen repeatedly, ten times or more. V is TRBV3-1 and J is TRBJ2-7, with 14 bases that match TRBD2. After removal of 4 bases from V and 1 base from J, the junction contained 9 bases not matched to a gene. CDR1 is LGHDT and CDR2 is YNNKEL in the germline V gene (reference sequence). CDR3 length: 18 residues. The CDR3 DNA is TGTGCCAGCAGCCCAGCCCCCGGGACTAGCGGGGGATCCTACGAGCAGTACTTC. This encodes CASSPAPGTSGGSYEQYF.

The chain couples TRBV11-2 to TRBJ1-1; D uncertain. Germline lookup yields CDR1 SGHAT and CDR2 FQNNGV. V gave up 1 base and J gave up 4 bases, with 16 bases separating them. This CDR3 spans 16 amino acids. For the CDR3, the DNA is TGTGCCAGCAGCTTAGGTCTGGGGTCTGTCGGCACTGAAGCTTTCTTT. This codes for CASSLGLGSVGTEAFF.

This clonotype appeared many times. This chain uses TRBV29-1 with TRBJ2-1; D remains unclear. Per the germline V gene, CDR1 is SQVTM and CDR2 is ANQGSEA. There are 13 residues in the CDR3. V lost 7 bases and J lost 1, with 11 bases in between. The CDR3 sequence: CSGRRQSYNEQFF. The CDR3 DNA follows: TGCAGCGGGCGGCGACAATCCTACAATGAGCAGTTCTTC.

This clonotype was seen more than once but under ten times. One end of the junction does not line up with germline, which may come from a read error. J is TRBJ2-1 and V is TRBV6-5; 7 bases agree with TRBD1. Germline V lookup: CDR1 MNHEY, CDR2 SVGAGI. This CDR3 comprises 13 residues. The CDR3 nucleotides are TGTGCCAGCAGTCACTCCAGGGGGATTGAGCAGTTCTTC. It specifies CASSHSRGIEQFF.

This clonotype appeared many times. The CDR3 here is CARDRLAGDADTQYF. The CDR3 DNA reads as TGTGCCAGGGACCGACTAGCGGGGGATGCGGATACGCAGTATTTT. The rearrangement links TRBV28 to TRBJ2-3; the match to TRBD2 covers 12 bases. The germline CDR1 and CDR2 sequences are MDHEN and SYDVKM. Trimming at V came to 9 bases and at J to 6 bases, leaving 10 bases not matched to a gene. The CDR3 has 15 residues.

This clonotype occurred many times. The chain joins TRBV20-1 to TRBJ2-1; the D call may be TRBD1 or TRBD2 (5 bases each). This CDR3 is 13 amino acids long. The germline CDR1 and CDR2 sequences are DFQATT and SNEGSKA (reference sequence). V was cut by 6 bases and J by 6 bases, with 15 bases left in between. The CDR3 loop is CSADSGAANEQFF. For the CDR3, the DNA is TGCAGTGCCGACTCCGGGGCAGCCAATGAGCAGTTCTTC.